Sequencing of this T cell receptor (beta chain) was carried out in a study of blood T cell repertoires in COVID-19. The wider study: Acute and convalescent COVID-19 specimens originated in the United States, Italy and Spain. PBMCs, B-cell-depleted T cells, or T cells provided the cDNA or gDNA that made up the material.

Methods used by the authors: Nucleated cell number was recorded as an estimate derived from reference gene primer amplification. Sequencing was performed with immunoSEQ multiplex PCR; in TCRdb, only in-frame clones are kept and a portion is missing. D and trimming were read from the DNA, whereas the V and J calls and clone size are those reported in that table. The table records hundreds of thousands of clones, roughly 86% of them present only once. The length of the CDR3 is 15 residues. Germline V CDR1 and CDR2: SGHTA, FQGNSA. Losses at the gene ends were 6 bases for V and 4 bases for J; bases not matched to a gene: 5.

Sequencing was done on a sample of peripheral blood. This chain uses TRBV7-2 with TRBJ2-3; the match to TRBD2 covers 12 bases. This clonotype was obtained from a man aged 60 to 75 with acute or convalescent COVID-19. The CDR3 bases are TGTGCCAGCAGTCCCCTAGCGGGGGGGGCAGATACGCAGTATTTT. This encodes CASSPLAGGADTQYF.